The 8 T cell receptor beta chains below all came from one sample that was sequenced in a study of T cells expressing NK-cell markers. TCRdb re-called the 5' RACE reads and shows each CDR3 protein once, DNA omitted. The listing records about 160,000 distinct CDR3 sequences. Sequences were obtained from blood T cells: a sorted CD56 or NKG2C T cell subset, CD4+ or CD8+ T cells, or bulk PBMC T cells (not recorded which). All receptors derive from a woman aged 18-70 years in good health.

The chain is built from TRBV14 and TRBJ1-4; TCRdb outputs TRBD1, but without DNA this stays unchecked. The CDR3 consists of 13 residues. CDR1 and CDR2 from the germline V gene are SGHDN and FVKESK. CDR3: CASSQAPGEKLFF.

The rearrangement joins TRBV11-2 to TRBJ2-6; TCRdb outputs TRBD1, but without DNA this stays unchecked. The V gene's germline CDR1 is SGHAT and CDR2 FQNNGV. The CDR3 is 14 residues long. The CDR3 spells CASSPPRQANVLTF.

The V gene is TRBV24-1, the J gene TRBJ2-3. In germline, CDR1 is KGHDR, CDR2 SFDVKD. This CDR3 contains 16 residues. The CDR3 loop reads CATSDSRPWGTDTQYF.

V usage is TRBV5-1 and J usage is TRBJ2-3; TCRdb reports TRBD2, a call that lacks DNA to check it against. CDR3 length: 14 residues. Germline V gene data show CDR1 as SGHRS and CDR2 as YFSETQ. This CDR3 reads CASNRDGSSNTQYF.

The V gene is TRBV7-2, the J gene TRBJ1-5; TCRdb's assignment of TRBD1 cannot be checked, as there is no DNA. Germline CDR1 SGHTA, CDR2 FQGNSA. The CDR3 length is 15 residues. CDR3 sequence: CASSRDPGEAQPQHF.

The chain is built from TRBV28 and TRBJ2-7; lacking DNA, the TRBD1 call made by TCRdb goes unchecked. CDR3 length: 12 residues. Looked up from germline, CDR1 is MDHEN and CDR2 is SYDVKM. The CDR3 region is CASRRYRYEQYF.

The chain employs TRBV28 and TRBJ2-1; TCRdb proposes TRBD1, but this gene call is untestable without DNA. Germline values: CDR1 MDHEN, CDR2 SYDVKM. The CDR3 is 14 residues long. The CDR3 protein is CASLRQGRYNEQFF.

The J gene is TRBJ1-1, the V gene TRBV29-1; TCRdb returns TRBD1, unconfirmable since there is no DNA. The CDR3 sequence is 13 residues long. Germline V gene sequence: CDR1 SQVTM, CDR2 ANQGSEA. The CDR3 here is CSVDYGAGTEAFF.